The rows below give T cell receptor beta chains drawn from one sample of a study of T cell changes during pregnancy in multiple sclerosis. TCRdb's copy holds only in-frame clones and misses some; the assay was immunoSEQ multiplex PCR. The table shows about 100,000 clones, with roughly 92% occurring only once. The input for sequencing was peripheral blood, taken after pregnancy. All receptors derive from a female donor with multiple sclerosis, enrolled in a pregnancy study. The CDR3 runs from the conserved cysteine through the conserved F or W. D genes are given only for firm matches. Clone size is given for some rows only: seen once, a few or many times, or a class if the clone is expanded.

cdr3_nt	cdr3_aa	d_call	v_call	clone_size	j_call
TGTGCCAGCAGTGAGACTAGCGGGGGCCGCACAGATACGCAGTATTTT	CASSETSGGRTDTQYF	TRBD2	TRBV2	NA	TRBJ2-3
TGTGCCAGCAGTTTATCGACGGGTAGCTCCCACGAGCAGTACTTC	CASSLSTGSSHEQYF	NA	TRBV27	NA	TRBJ2-7
TGTGCCAGCAGTAGACAGGGCCTTCCTAACTATGGCTACACCTTC	CASSRQGLPNYGYTF	TRBD1	TRBV6-5	NA	TRBJ1-2
TGTGCCACCAGCAGAGCTTCGACAGACTATGGCTACACCTTC	CATSRASTDYGYTF	NA	TRBV15	NA	TRBJ1-2
TGTGCCAGCAGCTTAGTTGTCCTAGCGGGAGGGCCATCTCTCAAAGAGACCCAGTACTTC	CASSLVVLAGGPSLKETQYF	TRBD2	TRBV7-8	NA	TRBJ2-5
TGTGCCAGCACTGAAATAGCGGGAGGTGGGAATGAGCAGTTCTTC	CASTEIAGGGNEQFF	TRBD2	TRBV6-4	NA	TRBJ2-1
TGTGCCAGCAGCTTAGGTCCCCAGGGAGATACGCAGTATTTT	CASSLGPQGDTQYF	NA	TRBV11-2	once	TRBJ2-3
TGCGCCAGCAGCCTACACGGACAGGGCCCAATGAACACTGAAGCTTTCTTT	CASSLHGQGPMNTEAFF	TRBD1	TRBV4-1	NA	TRBJ1-1
TGTGCCAGCTCACGAATTGTACAGGGAGAAATGGGCCGGAATACGCAGTATTTT	CASSRIVQGEMGRNTQYF	NA	TRBV18	NA	TRBJ2-3
TGCAGCGTTGCCGAGGGTAGCTCCTACGAGCAGTACTTC	CSVAEGSSYEQYF	NA	TRBV29-1	few	TRBJ2-7
TGTGCCAGCAGCCCCCGCGGAGGTGGCTCCTACAATGAGCAGTTCTTC	CASSPRGGGSYNEQFF	NA	TRBV9	NA	TRBJ2-1
TGTGCCAGCAGTGAAGGGCCCCGGTACAGGGGGAGCACTGAAGCTTTCTTT	CASSEGPRYRGSTEAFF	TRBD1	TRBV6-1	NA	TRBJ1-1
TGTGCCAGTACACTTAGCGGCCAATCCTACGAGCAGTACTTC	CASTLSGQSYEQYF	NA	TRBV19	few	TRBJ2-7
TGTGCCAGCAGCCTGAGGACAGGGGGCTACACCGGGGAGCTGTTTTTT	CASSLRTGGYTGELFF	TRBD1	TRBV14	NA	TRBJ2-2
TGTGCCAGCTCACCTACGGCGAGGTCTAGCACAGATACGCAGTATTTT	CASSPTARSSTDTQYF	NA	TRBV18	NA	TRBJ2-3
TGTGCCAGCAGCTTAGCCGGCGGTAACTATGGCTACACCTTC	CASSLAGGNYGYTF	NA	TRBV7-2	NA	TRBJ1-2
TGTGCCAGCAGCTCAGGGACAGGGGGGGCTGAAGCTTTCTTT	CASSSGTGGAEAFF	TRBD1	TRBV5-4	NA	TRBJ1-1
TGCGCCAGCAGTGAGTCGTTCCCCCGGGGGAATAATGAAAAACTGTTTTTT	CASSESFPRGNNEKLFF	NA	TRBV10-1	NA	TRBJ1-4
TGCGCCAGCAGTGAGTCCGGGGGGCCCTACGAGCAGTACTTC	CASSESGGPYEQYF	NA	TRBV10-1	NA	TRBJ2-7